A selection of T cell receptor beta chains follows, all from one sample in a study of T cells in Graves' hyperthyroidism and ophthalmopathy. Using its own MiXCR run on the multiplex PCR reads, TCRdb lists one record per CDR3 protein. The sample contains approximately 46,000 distinct CDR3 sequences, 45% to 50% of which appear only once. Sample: peripheral blood or thyroid tissue (not recorded which). Every receptor here comes from a woman in her forties or fifties with Graves' hyperthyroidism. Both conserved end residues are part of each CDR3. A D gene is named only where the DNA matches it firmly. Not every row has a clone size; where given, it reads once, few, many or a size class.

>many|TRBV6-1|TRBJ2-6|.
TGTGCCAGCAGTGGGAGGGGGGGCGGGGCCAACGTCCTGACTTTC
CASSGRGGGANVLTF
>.|TRBV7-2|TRBJ2-3|.
TGTGCCAGCAGCAATGGACAAACCACAGATGCGCAGTATTTT
CASSNGQTTDAQYF
>.|TRBV19|TRBJ2-2|.
.
CASGRGLRQAYGYTFGSGSCFF
>many|TRBV13|TRBJ2-3|TRBD2
TGTGCCAGCAGCGATCAGGGACTAGCGGGGGGACTGGATACGCAGTATTTT
CASSDQGLAGGLDTQYF
>once|TRBV10-3|TRBJ2-7|.
TGTGCCATCAGTATTGAGGGCTACGAGGGAGGCGAGCAGTACTTC
CAISIEGYEGGEQYF
>.|TRBV7-2|TRBJ2-5|TRBD1
TGTGCCAGCAGGATAGGGGGCAGCGTACAAGAGACCCAGTACTTC
CASRIGGSVQETQYF
>.|TRBV25-1|TRBJ1-1|.
TGTGCCAGCAGTGAGGCGGGGGCCGGGAACACTGAAGCTTTCTTT
CASSEAGAGNTEAFF
>once|TRBV7-2|TRBJ2-5|TRBD2
TGTGCCAGCAGCTTAGCCCTAGCGGGAGGCCGAGAGACCCAGTACTTC
CASSLALAGGRETQYF
>.|TRBV20-1|TRBJ1-5|.
TGCAGTGCCCACGGACGGGCAGGGGTCAATCAGCCCCAGCATTTT
CSAHGRAGVNQPQHF
>.|TRBV15|TRBJ2-2|TRBD2
TGTGCCACCAGCACGGGACTAGCTGGAACCGGGGAGCTGTTTTTT
CATSTGLAGTGELFF
>many|TRBV6-2/TRBV6-3|TRBJ2-5|.
TGTGCCAGCAGTGCCAAGGAGACCCAGTACTTC
CASSAKETQYF
>.|TRBV29-1|TRBJ2-5|TRBD2
TGCAGCGCTGGGACTAGCGGGATCGGTACCCAGTACTTC
CSAGTSGIGTQYF
>.|TRBV7-8|TRBJ2-7|TRBD1
TGTGCCAGCAGCATCGGACAGGCGAGGACCTACGAGCAGTACTTC
CASSIGQARTYEQYF
>many|TRBV18|TRBJ1-6|TRBD1
TGTGCCAGCTCACCGACAGGGGGCGAATCACCCCTCCACTTT
CASSPTGGESPLHF
>many|TRBV7-3|TRBJ1-3|.
TGTGCCAGCAGCTTAAGTCCGAGCTCTGGAAACACCATATATTTT
CASSLSPSSGNTIYF
>.|TRBV2|TRBJ2-5|TRBD1
TGTGCCAGCAGTGGGACAGGGGGCGGTGAGACCCAGTACTTC
CASSGTGGGETQYF
>.|TRBV20-1|TRBJ2-7|.
TGCAGTGCTAGGGGGGGGGGCGCGGGACACGAGCAGTACTTC
CSARGGGAGHEQYF
>.|TRBV9|TRBJ1-2|.
TGTGCCAGCAGCCAGTCAGTTAGCTATGGCTACACCTTC
CASSQSVSYGYTF
>many|TRBV7-3|TRBJ2-7|TRBD1
TGTGCCAGCAGCATTACAGGGGGCACCTACGAGCAGTACTTC
CASSITGGTYEQYF
>once|TRBV29-1|TRBJ1-1|TRBD1
TGCAGCCCGGACAGGGAAGACACTGAAGCTTTCTTT
CSPDREDTEAFF
>.|TRBV7-9|TRBJ2-7|TRBD2
TGTGCCAGCAGCCAAGAGGCTAGCGGGAGCCTCGAGCAGTACTTC
CASSQEASGSLEQYF
>.|TRBV13|TRBJ1-2|.
TGTGCCAGCAGCCTACAAGGGAATGGCTACACCTTC
CASSLQGNGYTF
>once|TRBV7-2|TRBJ2-7|TRBD2
TGTGCCAGCAGCACACTAGCGGACTACGAGCAGTACTTC
CASSTLADYEQYF
>.|TRBV3-1|TRBJ2-2|TRBD2
TGTGCCAGCAGCCTCGGGACTATCACCGGGGAGCTGTTTTTT
CASSLGTITGELFF
>.|TRBV6-1|TRBJ2-3|TRBD2
TGTGCCAGCAGTCGACTAGCGGGAGTTGAAGATACGCAGTATTTT
CASSRLAGVEDTQYF
>many|TRBV7-8|TRBJ1-2|.
TGTGCCAGCAGCTTAGAAGGGTGGGGGTATGGCTACACCTTC
CASSLEGWGYGYTF
>.|TRBV29-1|TRBJ2-5|.
TGTGGCGTTGTTGAGGAGCCGGGGGAGACCCAGTACTTC
CGVVEEPGETQYF
>many|TRBV7-9|TRBJ1-2|.
TGTGCCAGCAGCTTAGCGAACGGCCAGGGCGGCTACACCTTC
CASSLANGQGGYTF
>many|TRBV20-1|TRBJ2-5|TRBD2
TGCAGTGCTAGTCCTAACAGCGGGGGCCTCCAAGAGACCCAGTACTTC
CSASPNSGGLQETQYF
>once|TRBV9|TRBJ2-7|TRBD2
TGTGCCAGCAGCGTAGGACCAGCGGGAGGGCCGGGCGAGCAGTACTTC
CASSVGPAGGPGEQYF
>.|TRBV29-1|TRBJ1-2|.
TGCAGCCAAGATCGCGAGATTTACCGTGGCTACACCTTC
CSQDREIYRGYTF
>.|TRBV2|TRBJ2-7|TRBD2
TGTGCCAGCAGTGAATTTACTAGCGGGAGGGCAATGTCGTACGAGCAGTACTTC
CASSEFTSGRAMSYEQYF
>.|TRBV5-1|TRBJ1-1|.
TGCGCCAGCAGCTTGGACCACCGACAGTACACTGAAGCTTTCTTT
CASSLDHRQYTEAFF
>many|TRBV20-1|TRBJ1-5|.
TGCAGTGCTATTACAGGGTTGCGCAATCAGCCCCAGCATTTT
CSAITGLRNQPQHF
>.|TRBV6-1|TRBJ2-3|TRBD1
TGTGCCAGCAGTCGGGACAGGGGAGGGATGGCAGATACGCAGTATTTT
CASSRDRGGMADTQYF
>large|TRBV20-1|TRBJ2-7|TRBD2
TGCAGTGCTAGAAGCGGGAGCTCCTACGAGCAGTACTTC
CSARSGSSYEQYF
>many|TRBV4-1|TRBJ1-5|TRBD1
TGCGCCAGCAGCCAAGAGTCCCCGAGACAGGGCGTCGCCCAGCATTTT
CASSQESPRQGVAQHF
>few|TRBV20-1|TRBJ2-5|.
TGCAGTGCCAGGAAGGGGGGGAACACCGGGGAGACCCAGTACTTC
CSARKGGNTGETQYF
>many|TRBV7-6|TRBJ2-2|TRBD1
TGTGCCAGCAGCGTCGACAGGGACACCGGGGAGCTGTTTTTT
CASSVDRDTGELFF
>many|TRBV27|TRBJ1-1|.
TGTGCCAGCAGTCCCGGATCTATGAACACTGAAGCTTTCTTT
CASSPGSMNTEAFF
>many|TRBV6-6|TRBJ1-5|.
TGTGCCAGCAGATTGGGGGGGGGCGCGGGCAATCAGCCCCAGCATTTT
CASRLGGGAGNQPQHF
>.|TRBV10-3|TRBJ2-6|TRBD2
TGTGCCATCAGTTGGGGACTAGCTGGAACCGGGGCCAACGTCCTGACTTTC
CAISWGLAGTGANVLTF
>.|TRBV7-2|TRBJ1-1|.
TGTGCCAGCAGCTTTAGGCGGATGAACGCTGAAGCTTTCTTT
CASSFRRMNAEAFF